The TCR beta chain under discussion was sequenced for a study of T cell responses to AZD1222 COVID-19 vaccine. Whole-study results and caveats: Reportedly, nearly half of unique spike TCRs recognized epitopes outside B.1.351/B.1.1.7 mutations. Among those given AZD1222, only five to seven were seropositive at baseline. Donors in the cohort were predominantly white British and more often female, and clonal diversity was possibly underestimated.

Comments on this clone: The antigen is undetermined.

TCRdb's table, derived via immunoSEQ multiplex PCR, lists solely in-frame clones and lacks some. Of over 150,000 clones detected, 85% to 95% appear once; the ten largest clones hold more than 9%. This CDR3 contains 15 residues. The J segment lost 3 bases and the V segment lost 7 bases, leaving 11 bases of the junction unmatched. Germline V gene lookup returns CDR1 SGHDN and CDR2 FVKESK. The chain recombines TRBV14 with TRBJ1-2, with TRBD1 identical over 7 bases. The specimen was peripheral blood, collected on day 0 of AZD1222 vaccination. The TCR comes from an adult in good health. Here the CDR3 DNA reads TGTGCCAGCATCAGGGGGTTAAAAAACGACTATGGCTACACCTTC. Its translation: CASIRGLKNDYGYTF.